The 29 T cell receptor beta chains given below trace back to one sample, sequenced in a study of blood T cell repertoires in COVID-19. The method was immunoSEQ multiplex PCR; TCRdb's version includes in-frame clones alone and lacks a portion of them. Among some 150,000 clones listed, roughly 76% were seen once. Sequenced material: peripheral blood. The receptors here all came from a human donor with acute or convalescent COVID-19. The donor label of this sample is uncertain.

This clone came up a few times. The gene calls are TRBV24-1 and TRBJ2-3, with a possible D match to TRBD2 (5 bases). Germline CDR1 KGHDR, CDR2 SFDVKD. This CDR3 is 15 amino acids long. Trimming took off 7 bases at V and 0 bases at J, with 13 bases between the two ends. CDR3 residues: CATREASPSTDTQYF. DNA for the CDR3: TGTGCCACCAGGGAGGCGTCTCCAAGCACAGATACGCAGTATTTT.

J is TRBJ2-1 and V is TRBV5-5; perhaps TRBD2 as D (6 bases). V dropped 6 bases and J dropped 3 bases, with 13 bases sitting between them. The CDR3 loop spans 14 amino acids. Germline V CDR1 and CDR2: SGHKS, YYEKEE (reference sequence). CDR3 amino acids: CASKGLPLYNEQFF. Here the CDR3 DNA reads TGTGCCAGCAAGGGACTTCCACTCTACAATGAGCAGTTCTTC.

The chain joins TRBV27 to TRBJ2-1; 9 bases are a match to TRBD1. In germline, CDR1 is MNHEY, CDR2 SMNVEV (reference sequence). The CDR3 has 16 residues. The J segment lost 0 bases and the V segment lost 9 bases, leaving 9 bases of the junction unmatched. CDR3 loop: CASHRGQGSSYNEQFF. CDR3 bases: TGTGCCAGTCACCGGGGACAGGGAAGCTCCTACAATGAGCAGTTCTTC.

CDR3 DNA sequence: TGCGCCAGCAGCAGGGGACGGATCTACGAGCAGTACTTC. It codes for CASSRGRIYEQYF. The chain couples TRBV10-2 to TRBJ2-7, with D possibly TRBD1 on 6 matching bases. With 6 bases removed from V and 3 bases from J, the gap between germline ends came to 12 bases. CDR1 and CDR2 from the germline V gene are WSHSY and SAAADI. The CDR3 is 13 amino acids.

The genes are TRBV2 and TRBJ2-5; TRBD2 is a possible D gene (6 bases). The CDR3 spans 15 residues. Germline V gives CDR1 SNHLY, CDR2 FYNNEI. Between the trimmed V and J ends, which lost 2 bases and 4 bases, there was a span of 14 bases. The CDR3 DNA reads TGTGCCAGCAGTGAAAGGGACTCGAGGGCAGAGACCCAGTACTTC. Protein sequence: CASSERDSRAETQYF.

This clone was counted a few times. V usage is TRBV4-1 and J usage is TRBJ1-2; the match to TRBD1 covers 12 bases. Per germline, CDR1 MGHRA and CDR2 YSYEKL. The CDR3 is 15 residues long. The ends lost 4 bases at V and 5 bases at J; junction bases unmatched: 5. CDR3 protein: CASSRRDRGLYGYTF. The CDR3 coding sequence is TGCGCCAGCAGCCGACGGGACAGGGGGCTTTATGGCTACACCTTC.

CDR3 in DNA: TGTGCCAGCAGTTTACAGGGCCCCAATCAGCCCCAGCATTTT. Translation gives CASSLQGPNQPQHF. This rearrangement joins TRBV7-9 to TRBJ1-5, with D perhaps TRBD1 (6 bases). This CDR3 region has 14 residues. V lost 6 bases, J lost 3 bases, and 12 bases lay in between. From germline, CDR1 is SEHNR and CDR2 FQNEAQ (reference sequence).

V is TRBV6-5 and J is TRBJ1-1, with 8 bases that match TRBD1. Germline values: CDR1 MNHEY, CDR2 SVGAGI. There are 13 residues in the CDR3. Trimming took 5 bases from V and 4 from J; bases not matched to a gene: 3. The CDR3 loop is CASSLQGGTEAFF. The CDR3 region has the DNA TGTGCCAGCAGTCTACAGGGGGGCACTGAAGCTTTCTTT.

The chain has TRBV27 and TRBJ2-1; D call uncertain. The length of the CDR3 is 12 residues. The V end was cut by 3 bases, the J end by 7 bases, with 7 bases between. Germline loops: CDR1 MNHEY, CDR2 SMNVEV (reference sequence). As DNA, the CDR3 is TGTGCCAGCAGTTTCGGTCCGAATGAGCAGTTCTTC. Protein sequence: CASSFGPNEQFF.

The chain uses TRBV6-5 and TRBJ1-1; 10 bases are a match to TRBD1. Germline V gene lookup returns CDR1 MNHEY and CDR2 SVGAGI. The CDR3 is 15 residues long. V shed 5 bases, J shed 5 bases, and the junction held 8 bases outside the gene matches. The CDR3 sequence is CASSPWDRGSTEAFF. CDR3 nucleotide sequence: TGTGCCAGCAGTCCTTGGGACAGGGGTAGTACTGAAGCTTTCTTT.

This clone was seen only a few times. The rearrangement joins TRBV9 to TRBJ1-2; D remains unclear. The CDR3 has 12 amino acids. Deletions cut 1 base from V and 4 bases from J, with 5 bases between. Germline-derived CDR1 and CDR2 are SGDLS and YYNGEE. CDR3 residues: CASSVPSYGYTF. DNA of the CDR3: TGTGCCAGCAGCGTACCCAGCTATGGCTACACCTTC.

J is TRBJ1-4 and V is TRBV7-9; 8 positions agree with TRBD1. The CDR3 is made up of 17 amino acids. The junction had 12 bases not matched to a gene; V was cut back by 4 bases and J by 5 bases. CDR1 SEHNR and CDR2 FQNEAQ come from the germline V gene (reference sequence). The DNA of the CDR3 is TGTGCCAGCAGCTCAAGTCGGGCAGGGGGCGCGAATGAAAAACTGTTTTTT. It is translated as CASSSSRAGGANEKLFF. The full variable domain, its missing parts supplied by reference TRBV7-9 and TRBJ1-4, is DTGVSQNPRHKITKRGQNVTFRCDPISEHNRLYWYRQTLGQGPEFLTYFQNEAQLEKSRLLSDRFSAERPKGSFSTLEIQRTEQGDSAMYLCASSSSRAGGANEKLFFGSGTQLSVL.

The chain joins TRBV27 to TRBJ1-1; D is undetermined. CDR3 length: 13 residues. The V gene's germline CDR1 is MNHEY and CDR2 SMNVEV (reference sequence). Trimming took 6 bases from V and 3 from J, leaving 11 bases between them. The chain's CDR3 is CASSRGGDTEAFF. Here the CDR3 DNA reads TGTGCCAGCAGCCGGGGTGGCGACACTGAAGCTTTCTTT.

This chain links TRBV2 with TRBJ1-1; D remains unclear. V gave up 1 base and J gave up 8 bases, with 8 bases separating them. Germline V gene data show CDR1 as SNHLY and CDR2 as FYNNEI. This CDR3 has 12 residues. The CDR3: CASSEVEDEAFF. For the CDR3, the DNA is TGTGCCAGCAGTGAAGTGGAGGACGAAGCTTTCTTT.

The chain joins TRBV2 to TRBJ1-1; D remains unclear. The V and J ends lost 5 bases and 2 bases respectively, with 18 bases between them. The germline CDR1 and CDR2 sequences are SNHLY and FYNNEI. The CDR3 is 16 residues long. CDR3 DNA sequence: TGTGCCAGCAGTCAATCACTTCAAGAGGGAAACACTGAAGCTTTCTTT. It translates to CASSQSLQEGNTEAFF.

This clone showed up just once. The rearrangement links TRBV10-1 to TRBJ2-2, with 10 bases lining up with TRBD2. CDR3 size: 16 residues. Germline V gene lookup returns CDR1 WNHNN and CDR2 SYGVQD (reference sequence). After removal of 6 bases from V and 5 bases from J, the junction contained 9 bases not matched to a gene. The CDR3 here is CASSASGGPQTGELFF. The CDR3 bases are TGCGCCAGCAGCGCTAGCGGGGGCCCCCAAACCGGGGAGCTGTTTTTT.

The genes are TRBV27 and TRBJ1-2; D unresolved. Looked up from germline, CDR1 is MNHEY and CDR2 is SMNVEV (reference sequence). V lost 2 bases and J 7 bases, leaving 11 bases between the germline ends. The CDR3 contains 13 residues. CDR3 residues: CASSLRQNSGYTF. The CDR3 bases are TGTGCCAGCAGTTTACGCCAAAACAGTGGCTACACCTTC.

This clone was recorded once. The chain combines TRBV19 with TRBJ1-1; 7 bases are a match to TRBD1. The CDR3 runs 10 residues. From germline, CDR1 is LNHDA and CDR2 SQIVND (reference sequence). CDR3 loop: CATGRTEAFF. For the CDR3, the DNA is TGTGCGACAGGGAGGACTGAAGCTTTCTTT.

V gene TRBV7-2 combines with J gene TRBJ2-1; 11 positions agree with TRBD2. CDR3 length: 15 amino acids. Unmatched junction bases numbered 7, after V lost 3 bases and J lost 9 bases. CDR1 SGHTA and CDR2 FQGNSA come from the germline V gene. The CDR3 region is CASSFTLLAGGEQFF. The CDR3 DNA is TGTGCCAGCAGCTTCACCCTGCTAGCGGGGGGTGAGCAGTTCTTC.

This rearrangement joins TRBV5-1 to TRBJ2-2; weak D call: TRBD1 (6 bases). Deletions cut 4 bases from V and 4 bases from J, with 14 bases between. From germline, CDR1 is SGHRS and CDR2 YFSETQ. The CDR3 totals 15 residues. The CDR3 DNA follows: TGCGCCAGCAGCCCAGGGGCACCTTTCACCGGGGAGCTGTTTTTT. This codes for CASSPGAPFTGELFF.

The J gene is TRBJ2-2, the V gene TRBV14; D unresolved. Germline CDR1 reads SGHDN; CDR2 reads FVKESK. The length of the CDR3 is 13 residues. Trimming shortened V by 2 bases and J by 4 bases, and 5 bases separated the two germline ends. Written as DNA, the CDR3 is TGTGCCAGCAGCCAAACAGCCACCGGGGAGCTGTTTTTT. It yields the protein CASSQTATGELFF.

V usage is TRBV6-6 and J usage is TRBJ1-1; 11 nucleotides align to TRBD1. The V and J ends lost 4 bases and 3 bases, in that order; junction bases with no gene match: 4. The germline CDR1 and CDR2 sequences are MNHNY and SVGAGI (reference sequence). This CDR3 has 15 residues. Here the CDR3 reads CASSSPGQGDTEAFF. The CDR3 DNA sequence: TGTGCCAGCAGTTCCCCGGGACAGGGGGACACTGAAGCTTTCTTT.

The count of this clone is one. The rearrangement links TRBV6-6 to TRBJ1-1; D is undetermined. The V end lost 2 bases, the J end lost 5 bases, and 6 bases lay between the germline ends. Germline CDR1 is MNHNY and CDR2 is SVGAGI (reference sequence). The CDR3 is 12 amino acids. CDR3 coding DNA: TGTGCCAGCAGTTACCTCCAGACTGAAGCTTTCTTT. Translation: CASSYLQTEAFF.

CDR3 amino acids: CAISELGGSDTGELFF. CDR3 nucleotide sequence: TGTGCCATCAGTGAGCTAGGGGGTTCGGACACCGGGGAGCTGTTTTTT. V gene TRBV10-3 combines with J gene TRBJ2-2, with a tentative D call TRBD1 (6 bases). The V gene lost 2 bases and the J gene lost 3 bases, with 13 bases spanning the gap. This CDR3 is 16 amino acids long. In germline, CDR1 is ENHRY, CDR2 SYGVKD.

CDR3 in amino acids: CASRKAGTNEKLFF. CDR3 DNA sequence: TGTGCCAGCAGGAAGGCGGGAACTAATGAAAAACTGTTTTTT. The chain combines TRBV2 with TRBJ1-4; D not resolved. CDR3 size: 14 residues. CDR1 is SNHLY and CDR2 is FYNNEI in the germline V gene. V lost 6 bases to trimming and J lost 1 base, with 9 bases between them.

The V gene is TRBV6-5, the J gene TRBJ1-2; TRBD1 matches at 11 bases. CDR1 MNHEY and CDR2 SVGAGI come from the germline V gene. Trimming removed 5 bases from V and 8 bases from J; junction bases left unmatched: 10. The CDR3 spans 15 residues. The CDR3 is CASSPPGTGGKGYTF. In nucleotides, the CDR3 is TGTGCCAGCAGTCCGCCCGGGACAGGGGGGAAAGGCTACACCTTC.

This clone came up once. V and J are TRBV2 and TRBJ2-1; 8 bases are shared with TRBD2. This CDR3 contains 14 residues. CDR1 and CDR2 from the germline V gene are SNHLY and FYNNEI. V gave up 7 bases and J gave up 8 bases; unmatched junction bases: 10. The CDR3 DNA follows: TGTGCCAGCAAGAAGGAGCGGGGGCTCCATGAGCAGTTCTTC. This sequence encodes CASKKERGLHEQFF.

The chain uses TRBV15 and TRBJ1-4, with TRBD1 matching 10 bases. CDR3 length: 13 residues. After removal of 4 bases from V and 10 bases from J, the junction contained 3 bases not matched to a gene. Per germline, CDR1 LNHNV and CDR2 YYDKDF (reference sequence). CDR3 DNA: TGTGCCACCAGCACGGGGACAGGGGTAAAACTGTTTTTT. Encoded protein: CATSTGTGVKLFF.

This clone was seen only once. This sequence joins TRBV5-1 and TRBJ1-1; no clear D gene. The V gene lost 7 bases and the J gene lost 4 bases, with 20 bases spanning the gap. Germline V gene sequence: CDR1 SGHRS, CDR2 YFSETQ. This CDR3 is built from 15 residues. CDR3 sequence (DNA): TGCGCCAGCGCTGAGCCGCGGGGAGGCGGCACTGAAGCTTTCTTT. Translated: CASAEPRGGGTEAFF. The full variable domain, in which reference TRBV5-1 and TRBJ1-1 provide the parts outside the CDR3, is KAGVTQTPRYLIKTRGQQVTLSCSPISGHRSVSWYQQTPGQGLQFLFEYFSETQRNKGNFPGRFSGRQFSNSRSEMNVSTLELGDSALYLCASAEPRGGGTEAFFGQGTRLTVV.